This is a list of T cell receptor beta chains from one sample in a study of T-cell memory formation after mild COVID-19. TCRdb used MiXCR to reprocess the 5' RACE reads, holding one entry per CDR3 protein. This sample has 350,000 to 500,000 distinct CDR3 sequences, with around 17% found just once. The sample taken for sequencing was PBMCs or a T cell subset sorted from them (not recorded which). The receptors here all came from a man younger than 35 who had mild COVID-19 (a few samples of this study predate the infection). Cell type and time point are not known. The CDR3 runs from the conserved cysteine through the conserved F or W. A D gene is named only where the DNA matches it firmly. Clone size, where shown, is once, few, many, or a class for clones that have expanded.

size	V	J	D	DNA	CDR3
-	TRBV28	TRBJ1-2	-	TGTGCCAGCAGTCAAATCCGGGGGTTGGGAGGCTACACCTTC	CASSQIRGLGGYTF
few	TRBV10-3	TRBJ1-5	TRBD1	TGTGCCATCAGTGAGGACAGGGGCAATCAGCCCCAGCATTTT	CAISEDRGNQPQHF
-	TRBV30	TRBJ2-3	-	TGTGCCTGGAGTGTTCGAGGACGCGGAAGCACAGATACGCAGTATTTT	CAWSVRGRGSTDTQYF
-	TRBV5-1	TRBJ2-3	TRBD2	TGCGCCAGCAGCCAACGGATTCTAGCGGGGGGACCCGCCTCTAGCACAGATACGCAGTATTTT	CASSQRILAGGPASSTDTQYF
few	TRBV19	TRBJ2-5	-	TGTGCCAGTAATGGGGGGCCGTCGGAGACCCAGTACTTC	CASNGGPSETQYF
-	TRBV6-5	TRBJ2-5	-	TGTGCCAGCAGTTACGGGGGGGCGACCCAAGAGACCCAGTACTTC	CASSYGGATQETQYF
many	TRBV20-1	TRBJ1-1	-	TGCAGTGCTAGAGGGTCCCTTAACACTGAAGCTTTCTTT	CSARGSLNTEAFF
-	TRBV2	TRBJ1-1	-	TGTGCCAGCAGTGAATTCACCGGGCTTGAAGCTTTCTTT	CASSEFTGLEAFF
-	TRBV6-1	TRBJ1-2	-	TGTGCCAGCAGTGAAGGGACAGCTAACTATGGCTACACCTTC	CASSEGTANYGYTF
many	TRBV12-3/TRBV12-4	TRBJ1-5	TRBD1	TGTGCCAGCCGGGACAGGGTAGTTCAGCCCCAGCATTTT	CASRDRVVQPQHF
many	TRBV5-1	TRBJ2-1	-	TGCGCCAGCAGCCTACAGGGAAGATACAATGAGCAGTTCTTC	CASSLQGRYNEQFF
few	TRBV25-1	TRBJ1-4	-	TGTGCCAGCAGTGACCGGGGTAATGAAAAACTGTTTTTT	CASSDRGNEKLFF
-	TRBV5-1	TRBJ2-1	-	TGCGCCAGCAGCCCTGGTGTCCTTGACAATGAGCAGTTCTTC	CASSPGVLDNEQFF
few	TRBV9	TRBJ2-1	TRBD2	TGTGCCAGCAGCGTAGAGCTAGCGGGGGGGCAGGAGCAGTTCTTC	CASSVELAGGQEQFF
many	TRBV28	TRBJ2-2	-	TGTGCCAGCAGTTTTCTTTGGGGACGCACCGGGGAGCTGTTTTTT	CASSFLWGRTGELFF
few	TRBV27	TRBJ2-7	TRBD1	TGTGCCAGCAGGCGTCCCGGACAGGGCTACGAGCAGTACTTC	CASRRPGQGYEQYF
-	TRBV19	TRBJ2-5	-	TGTGCCAGTAGTATAGCTTGGAGAGGGCAAGAGACCCAGTACTTC	CASSIAWRGQETQYF
few	TRBV12-3/TRBV12-4	TRBJ1-4	-	TGTGCCAGCAGTTTGTGGGACCTAGGTGAAAAACTGTTTTTT	CASSLWDLGEKLFF
-	TRBV4-2	TRBJ2-3	-	TGTGCCAGCAGCCAAGATCCCCAGGCATCGGGTAGATCAGATACGCAGTATTTT	CASSQDPQASGRSDTQYF
many	TRBV7-9	TRBJ2-1	-	TGTGCCAGCAGCTTGGGGGAGAATGAGCAGTTCTTC	CASSLGENEQFF
few	TRBV12-3/TRBV12-4	TRBJ2-1	TRBD1	TGTGCCAGCAGTTCGGGACAGGAGGACAATGAGCAGTTCTTC	CASSSGQEDNEQFF
-	TRBV5-5	TRBJ2-7	TRBD1	TGTGCCAGCAGCTTGTCGGGGACAGTAACCTACGAGCAGTACTTC	CASSLSGTVTYEQYF
few	TRBV11-2	TRBJ2-3	TRBD2	TGTGCCAGCAGCCCACGACTAGCGGTGCAATGGGATACGCAGTATTTT	CASSPRLAVQWDTQYF
few	TRBV4-3	TRBJ2-5	-	TGCGCCAGCAGCCAAGGACTAGGAGGGGGCTTAGAGACCCAGTACTTC	CASSQGLGGGLETQYF
few	TRBV10-3	TRBJ2-2	-	TGTGCCATCAGCCCAGGGTCCGGGGAGCTGTTTTTT	CAISPGSGELFF
few	TRBV12-3/TRBV12-4	TRBJ2-5	-	TGTGCCAGCAGTCCCGGGGGTGGGGGTCGACAAGAGACCCAGTACTTC	CASSPGGGGRQETQYF
many	TRBV20-1	TRBJ1-2	-	TGCAGTGCCATTCTTCACACAGTCGATGGCTACACCTTC	CSAILHTVDGYTF
many	TRBV11-2	TRBJ2-3	-	TGTGCCAGCAGCCTCACGATAGATACGCAGTATTTT	CASSLTIDTQYF
few	TRBV7-2	TRBJ2-3	-	TGTGCCAGCAGCTCGGACTTCCCGGATACGCAGTATTTT	CASSSDFPDTQYF
few	TRBV12-3/TRBV12-4	TRBJ2-3	-	TGTGCCAGCAGGGGGGCCGAAGATACGCAGTATTTT	CASRGAEDTQYF
-	TRBV5-1	TRBJ1-3	-	TGCGCCAGCAGCTTGGCCCCTGACCTTTCTGGAAACACCATATATTTT	CASSLAPDLSGNTIYF
many	TRBV5-1	TRBJ2-3	TRBD2	TGCGCCAGCAGCTCGGGACTAGCGGGGGGGCCAGATACGCAGTATTTT	CASSSGLAGGPDTQYF
-	TRBV7-2	TRBJ2-5	TRBD1	TGTGCCAGCAGCTTAGTCGTGACAGGGTCAGAGACCCAGTACTTC	CASSLVVTGSETQYF
-	TRBV28	TRBJ1-2	TRBD1	TGTGCCAGCAGATTTGCCCAGGGGGGAACCTATGGCTACACCTTC	CASRFAQGGTYGYTF
-	TRBV2	TRBJ2-3	TRBD1	TGTGCCAGCAGTGTCGACAGGGGGCAAACAGATACGCAGTATTTT	CASSVDRGQTDTQYF
few	TRBV7-3	TRBJ1-2	-	TGTGCCAGCAGCTTAACGGGCGGAGGCGGCTATGGCTACACCTTC	CASSLTGGGGYGYTF
-	TRBV7-9	TRBJ2-3	-	TGTGCCAGCAGCTTACTCGCCGGGGGACTCACAGATACGCAGTATTTT	CASSLLAGGLTDTQYF
-	TRBV10-3	TRBJ2-5	TRBD2	TGTGCCATCAGTGACCTGGCCTTGGGGGGGGAGACCCAGTACTTC	CAISDLALGGETQYF
-	TRBV6-2/TRBV6-3	TRBJ2-5	-	TGTGCCAGCAGCCCCGGGCCGGGAAGGGAGACCCAGTACTTC	CASSPGPGRETQYF
-	TRBV18	TRBJ2-7	-	TGTGCCAGCTCACCACGGGCTAGTTTCCACGAGCAGTACTTC	CASSPRASFHEQYF
-	TRBV2	TRBJ2-1	-	TGTGCCAGCAGTGAGGGCTGGACGAAGATCAGTTTATTT	CASSEGWTKISLF
few	TRBV7-3	TRBJ2-5	-	TGTGCCAGCAGCTCCGGGCCCGAGGGAGAGACCCAGTACTTC	CASSSGPEGETQYF
few	TRBV4-3	TRBJ2-3	-	TGCGCCAGCAGCCAAGAGGGTTGGGATACGCAGTATTTT	CASSQEGWDTQYF
few	TRBV4-1	TRBJ2-4	-	TGCGCCAGCAGCCAGCCGATAGGAAGAGGGGCCGGCCTTCAGTACTTC	CASSQPIGRGAGLQYF
-	TRBV29-1	TRBJ2-1	TRBD1	TGCAGCTCAAACCGACTGGACAGGGAGAACAATGAGCAGTTCTTC	CSSNRLDRENNEQFF
many	TRBV12-3/TRBV12-4	TRBJ1-4	TRBD1	TGTGCCAGCAGTTCCGGGACAGGGTTGAGTGAAAAACTGTTTTTT	CASSSGTGLSEKLFF
-	TRBV7-7	TRBJ2-5	-	TGTGCTAGCAGCTACGCGACAGGAGGGACCCAGTACTTC	CASSYATGGTQYF
-	TRBV14	TRBJ1-4	-	TGTGCCAGCAGCCAAGAAAGAGACAGACATGAAAAACTGTTTTTT	CASSQERDRHEKLFF
many	TRBV4-3	TRBJ1-3	-	TGCGCCAGCAGCCAAGCGCGGACGGCTGGAAACACCATATATTTT	CASSQARTAGNTIYF
few	TRBV7-9	TRBJ2-2	TRBD1	TGTGCCAGCAGCCTTAAATCGGGACAGGGGGCCATCCTCAACACCGGGGAGCTGTTTTTT	CASSLKSGQGAILNTGELFF
few	TRBV20-1	TRBJ2-1	-	TGCAGTGCTAGTGGTTCGGGCAATGAGCAGTTCTTC	CSASGSGNEQFF
-	TRBV5-1	TRBJ1-2	-	TGCGCCAGCAGCTTGGCCCGGGGCGCGACTAACTATGGCTACACCTTC	CASSLARGATNYGYTF
few	TRBV20-1	TRBJ2-5	-	TGCAGTGCCCTGCGAATGGAACTAACCTTTGAGACCCAGTACTTC	CSALRMELTFETQYF
-	TRBV4-2	TRBJ2-5	TRBD2	TGTGCCAGCAGCGGCCAGCGGGGGGACCAAGAGACCCAGTACTTC	CASSGQRGDQETQYF